The present entry profiles one T cell receptor (beta chain) with its context. This entry is derived from a study of blood T cell repertoires in COVID-19. Study context: Some COVID-19 samples were acute and others convalescent; all came from the United States, Italy and Spain.

In the original workflow: Estimates of nucleated cell counts were drawn from the amplification of reference gene primers. The data were produced by immunoSEQ multiplex PCR, yet TCRdb's version contains in-frame clones alone and is incomplete. V, J and clone size reflect that table, while D and trimming were determined from the DNA. This sample has about 270,000 clones, with roughly 91% found just once. Sequenced material: PBMCs or T cells enriched from blood (not recorded which). This clonotype was sampled from a woman aged 55-75 years who had recovered from COVID-19.

The CDR3 DNA sequence: TGCGCCAGCAGCCGAAAATCCAGTATAGCAGACATTCAGTACTTC. This encodes CASSRKSSIADIQYF. The gene calls are TRBV5-1 and TRBJ2-4; D is uncertain. The CDR3 length is 15 residues. Germline-derived CDR1 and CDR2 are SGHRS and YFSETQ. The V gene lost 4 bases and the J gene lost 8 bases, with 19 bases spanning the gap.